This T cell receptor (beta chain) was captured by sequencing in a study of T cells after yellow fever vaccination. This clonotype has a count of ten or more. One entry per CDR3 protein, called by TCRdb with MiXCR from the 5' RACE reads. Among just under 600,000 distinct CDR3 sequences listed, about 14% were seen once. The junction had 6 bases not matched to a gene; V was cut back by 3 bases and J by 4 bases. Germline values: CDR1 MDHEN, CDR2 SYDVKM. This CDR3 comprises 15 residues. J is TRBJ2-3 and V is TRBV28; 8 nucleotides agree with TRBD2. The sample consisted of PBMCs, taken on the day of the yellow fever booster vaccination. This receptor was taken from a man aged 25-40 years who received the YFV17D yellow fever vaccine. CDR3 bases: TGTGCCAGCAGTTTGCAAAGCGGGAGTGCAGATACGCAGTATTTT. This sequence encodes CASSLQSGSADTQYF.